This entry lists 28 T cell receptor beta chains sequenced from one sample in a study of T cells in localized non-small cell lung cancer. Some clones are missing from TCRdb's copy, which holds only in-frame ones; the method was immunoSEQ multiplex PCR. The sample includes 3,300 or so clones, about 26% seen only once; the top ten take 9.5% to 15%. This specimen was normal lung tissue next to the tumor, taken before any cancer treatment. These receptors were taken from a woman between 35 and 75 years old with stage I lung adenocarcinoma.

This clone rates as medium-sized (0.01 to 0.1%). This rearrangement joins TRBV9 to TRBJ2-5; tentative D call: TRBD1 (5 bases). Germline loops: CDR1 SGDLS, CDR2 YYNGEE. CDR3 length: 14 amino acids. The V end was cut by 1 base, the J end by 4 bases, with 11 bases between. The CDR3 sequence is CASSVNTGLETQYF. Here the CDR3 DNA reads TGTGCCAGCAGCGTAAACACAGGATTAGAGACCCAGTACTTC.

This clone was detected only a few times. The V and J genes are TRBV23-1 and TRBJ2-1, with D perhaps being TRBD1 or TRBD2 (5 bases each). TRBV23-1 is known as an ORF, though its function is uncertain. CDR3 length equals 14 residues. V was cut by 8 bases and J by 8 bases, with 19 bases left in between. The CDR3, as DNA: TGCGCCAGCTCAACGGGACGGAGCGTTTATGAGCAGTTCTTC. It yields the protein CASSTGRSVYEQFF.

This clone was counted between two and nine times. The V call is TRBV19, the J call TRBJ2-2; 10 nucleotides line up with TRBD2. V was pared by 7 bases and J by 5 bases, with 4 bases of the junction left unmatched. The CDR3 runs 14 residues. CDR1 LNHDA and CDR2 SQIVND come from the germline V gene (reference sequence). CDR3 bases: TGTGCCAGTACTACTAGCGGGAAGACCGGGGAGCTGTTTTTT. Protein sequence: CASTTSGKTGELFF. Full variable domain (rest looked up from reference TRBV19 and TRBJ2-2): DGGITQSPKYLFRKEGQNVTLSCEQNLNHDAMYWYRQDPGQGLRLIYYSQIVNDFQKGDIAEGYSVSREKKESFPLTVTSAQKNPTAFYLCASTTSGKTGELFFGEGSRLTVL.

This clone was seen a few times. The chain joins TRBV19 to TRBJ2-1; D unresolved. The ends were cut back, 3 bases at V and 4 bases at J, with 7 bases in the middle. The CDR3 runs to 13 residues. Per the germline V gene, CDR1 is LNHDA and CDR2 is SQIVND (reference sequence). The CDR3 bases are TGTGCCAGTAGTATTTCAGGTTACAATGAGCAGTTCTTC. The encoded protein is CASSISGYNEQFF.

The CDR3 DNA reads TGTGCCAGTAGTAGAAGGGGGCTTGCCTATGGCTACACCTTC. It encodes CASSRRGLAYGYTF. The V call is TRBV19, the J call TRBJ1-2, with 7 bases that match TRBD1. The CDR3 totals 14 residues. The germline gives CDR1 LNHDA, CDR2 SQIVND (reference sequence). V lost 4 bases, J lost 4 bases, and 6 bases stayed unmatched.

This rearrangement joins TRBV11-3 to TRBJ2-5; 9 bases match TRBD2. Germline lookup yields CDR1 SGHNT and CDR2 YENEEA. J was trimmed by 5 bases and V by 7 bases; bases with no gene match: 8. The CDR3 is made up of 14 amino acids. CDR3 DNA: TGTGCCAGCACCCTAGGGACTAGCATCGAGACCCAGTACTTC. Its translation is CASTLGTSIETQYF.

This clone has a single count. The V call is TRBV5-1, the J call TRBJ1-2; TRBD1 matches at 7 bases. The germline gives CDR1 SGHRS, CDR2 YFSETQ. The ends lost 3 bases at V and 8 bases at J; junction bases unmatched: 13. The CDR3 loop spans 15 amino acids. The CDR3 DNA sequence: TGCGCCAGCAGCTCTAGTGACAGGGCGAGTGGCGGCTACACCTTC. It yields the protein CASSSSDRASGGYTF.

By share of the sample, this clone is medium-sized. The chain carries TRBV11-3 and TRBJ1-1, with D perhaps TRBD1 (5 bases). V dropped 5 bases and J dropped 0 bases, with 22 bases sitting between them. Germline V gene data show CDR1 as SGHNT and CDR2 as YENEEA. This CDR3 comprises 18 residues. The CDR3 loop is CASSPRGSQGGLNTEAFF. The CDR3 DNA is TGTGCCAGCAGCCCCCGAGGTTCTCAGGGAGGGTTGAACACTGAAGCTTTCTTT.

This chain links TRBV11-3 with TRBJ2-7; 9 bases are a match to TRBD2. CDR3 size: 17 residues. The germline V gene encodes CDR1 SGHNT and CDR2 YENEEA. After removal of 3 bases from V and 0 bases from J, the junction contained 9 bases not matched to a gene. CDR3 protein: CASSLSGTSFSSYEQYF. CDR3 coding DNA: TGTGCCAGCAGCTTGTCCGGGACTAGCTTTTCCTCCTACGAGCAGTACTTC.

This clone has just a few counts. The chain has TRBV4-1 and TRBJ1-4; D gene uncertain. Between the trimmed V and J ends, which lost 1 base and 5 bases, there was a span of 11 bases. The CDR3 has 15 amino acids. Germline-derived CDR1 and CDR2 are MGHRA and YSYEKL. CDR3 sequence: CASSQVNGRNEKLFF. The DNA of the CDR3 is TGCGCCAGCAGCCAAGTCAACGGGCGGAATGAAAAACTGTTTTTT.

This rearrangement joins TRBV11-3 to TRBJ2-5; possibly TRBD1 for D (6 bases). This CDR3 has 16 amino acids. The V gene lost 1 base and the J gene lost 1 base, with 13 bases spanning the gap. Per germline, CDR1 SGHNT and CDR2 YENEEA. In DNA form, the CDR3 reads TGTGCCAGCAGCTTAGGTAACAGGGCCTCCCAAGAGACCCAGTACTTC. Amino acids: CASSLGNRASQETQYF.

This clone is deemed medium-sized. The DNA includes a base that is either unread or ambiguous, and X takes the place of its residue. V and J are TRBV11-3 and TRBJ1-2; TRBD1 might be the D (5 bases). Germline V gives CDR1 SGHNT, CDR2 YENEEA. This CDR3 has 14 amino acids. V was clipped by 3 bases and J by 4 bases, with 12 bases between them. The CDR3 spells CASSLWEGXYGYTF. CDR3 sequence (DNA): TGTGCCAGCAGCTTGTGGGAGGGGWCCTATGGCTACACCTTC.

This clone was seen a handful of times. The chain carries TRBV12-5 and TRBJ2-7; TRBD1 matches at 8 bases. Germline V gives CDR1 LGHNT, CDR2 FRNRAP. The CDR3 runs to 15 residues. The CDR3 is CACRLVSGGGYEQYF. Written as DNA, the CDR3 is TGTGCCTGCAGGTTGGTGTCAGGGGGCGGCTACGAGCAGTACTTC.

This clone turned up a few times. V is TRBV6-8 and J is TRBJ2-5; a possible D gene is TRBD2 (5 bases). Per the germline V gene, CDR1 is MNHGY and CDR2 is SAAAGT. V was shortened by 5 bases and J by 0 bases, with 13 bases between the two germline ends. The CDR3 loop spans 15 amino acids. The chain's CDR3 is CASSHGEWYQETQYF. The DNA for the CDR3 is TGTGCCAGCAGTCACGGGGAATGGTACCAAGAGACCCAGTACTTC.

The J gene is TRBJ1-2, the V gene TRBV6-8, with D possibly matching TRBD1 (5 bases). Trimming cost V 3 bases and J 2 bases, with 13 bases left between them. The CDR3 spans 15 residues. Germline V lookup: CDR1 MNHGY, CDR2 SAAAGT. The chain's CDR3 is CASSYNSGRNYGYTF. Written as DNA, the CDR3 is TGTGCCAGCAGTTATAACTCGGGACGGAACTATGGCTACACCTTC.

The genes are TRBV6-8 and TRBJ1-2; perhaps TRBD1 as D (5 bases). The germline V and J ends were trimmed by 4 bases and 8 bases, with 11 bases remaining between them. The germline gives CDR1 MNHGY, CDR2 SAAAGT. The CDR3 loop spans 12 amino acids. The CDR3 sequence is CASSSGAPGYTF. The CDR3 DNA reads TGTGCCAGCAGTTCCGGGGCCCCAGGCTACACCTTC.

This chain uses TRBV1 with TRBJ2-7; the DNA was not compared with TRBD2, the D call given in the table. TRBV1 is a pseudogene segment. The CDR3 contains 13 residues. The CDR3 DNA reads TGCGCCAGCAGCCAAGACTTTCTCGGCGAGCAGTACTTC. Translated, it gives CASSQDFLGEQYF.

This clone was counted a few times. The chain carries TRBV7-2 and TRBJ2-2, with unresolved D. This CDR3 is 13 amino acids long. With 5 bases removed from V and 2 bases from J, the gap between germline ends came to 6 bases. In germline, CDR1 is SGHTA, CDR2 FQGNSA. CDR3 sequence (DNA): TGTGCCAGCAGCCGAACAAACACCGGGGAGCTGTTTTTT. This gives the protein CASSRTNTGELFF.

The chain uses TRBV28 and TRBJ2-1, with D perhaps TRBD2 (6 bases). The V gene lost 7 bases and the J gene lost 8 bases, with 12 bases spanning the gap. This CDR3 contains 12 residues. Germline V gene lookup returns CDR1 MDHEN and CDR2 SYDVKM. Here the CDR3 reads CASNLGGYEQFF. The CDR3 nucleotides are TGTGCCAGCAATCTTGGAGGGTATGAGCAGTTCTTC.

This clone has just one count. This rearrangement joins TRBV19 to TRBJ2-2; maybe TRBD2 (5 bases). Germline values: CDR1 LNHDA, CDR2 SQIVND (reference sequence). V was pared by 5 bases and J by 4 bases, with 17 bases between. The CDR3 consists of 16 residues. The DNA of the CDR3 is TGTGCCAGTAGTCGGGCTAGCCCGATCCTCACCGGGGAGCTGTTTTTT. As protein: CASSRASPILTGELFF.

The chain links TRBV19 to TRBJ1-2; D is unclear. From germline, CDR1 is LNHDA and CDR2 SQIVND (reference sequence). This CDR3 has 14 residues. Between the trimmed V and J ends, which lost 6 bases and 8 bases, there was a span of 19 bases. The CDR3 bases are TGTGCCAGTAGCCCGGTCGACCTATTGTGGGGCTACACCTTC. Translating it yields CASSPVDLLWGYTF.

By frequency in the sample, this clone is large. V usage is TRBV28 and J usage is TRBJ2-7, with 10 bases that match TRBD2. Germline CDR1 reads MDHEN; CDR2 reads SYDVKM. After removal of 5 bases from V and 5 bases from J, the junction contained 12 bases not matched to a gene. The CDR3 spans 16 residues. CDR3: CASSPLRAGGSHEQYF. Written as DNA, the CDR3 is TGTGCCAGCAGTCCGCTTAGAGCGGGAGGGTCCCACGAGCAGTACTTC.

J is TRBJ2-4 and V is TRBV28; D unresolved. Germline CDR1 is MDHEN and CDR2 is SYDVKM. Between the trimmed V and J ends, which lost 5 bases and 5 bases, there was a span of 16 bases. The CDR3 consists of 15 residues. In DNA form, the CDR3 reads TGTGCCAGCAGTCCCTCGAGGATGGCCCAAAACATTCAGTACTTC. Amino acids: CASSPSRMAQNIQYF.

V gene TRBV5-1 combines with J gene TRBJ2-7, with D uncertain. CDR3 size: 14 residues. Germline V lookup: CDR1 SGHRS, CDR2 YFSETQ. Trimming took 0 bases from V and 0 from J, leaving 7 bases between them. As DNA, the CDR3 is TGCGCCAGCAGCTTGGAGGCCAACTCCTACGAGCAGTACTTC. It encodes CASSLEANSYEQYF.

This chain uses TRBV9 with TRBJ1-1; D possibly corresponds to TRBD1 (5 bases). CDR3 length: 15 amino acids. Per germline, CDR1 SGDLS and CDR2 YYNGEE. Deletions cut 5 bases from V and 1 base from J, with 15 bases between. The CDR3 region has the DNA TGTGCCAGCAGGCCCCTTCGGGACGGGAACACTGAAGCTTTCTTT. It encodes CASRPLRDGNTEAFF.

V usage is TRBV6-8 and J usage is TRBJ2-7; either TRBD1 or TRBD2 may supply D (5 bases each). The germline CDR1 and CDR2 sequences are MNHGY and SAAAGT. This CDR3 has 13 amino acids. Trimming removed 7 bases from V and 3 bases from J, with 13 bases in between. The CDR3 coding sequence is TGTGCCAGCAACCACCGGGACGGCTACGAGCAGTACTTC. Translation gives CASNHRDGYEQYF.

The table lists this clone with a count of one. The V gene is TRBV29-1, the J gene TRBJ2-3, with D maybe TRBD2 (6 bases). V was trimmed by 3 bases and J by 6 bases, leaving 22 bases between them. CDR1 and CDR2 from the germline V gene are SQVTM and ANQGSEA. This CDR3 is built from 16 residues. The CDR3 region has the DNA TGCAGCGTTGATAGAGAGCGTCCCCGCCGGGAGGATACGCAGTATTTT. Its protein is CSVDRERPRREDTQYF.

This chain links TRBV19 with TRBJ1-2; possibly TRBD1 for D (6 bases). The CDR3 is made up of 13 amino acids. Trimming removed 6 bases at V and 4 bases at J, with 12 bases between. Germline CDR1 LNHDA, CDR2 SQIVND (reference sequence). CDR3 sequence: CASSQGLGYGYTF. The CDR3 DNA is TGTGCCAGTAGCCAGGGGCTCGGCTATGGCTACACCTTC.